The clone carrying this T cell receptor beta chain occurred a few times. The CDR3 consists of 15 residues. Trimming at V came to 5 bases and at J to 6 bases, leaving 10 bases not matched to a gene. The germline CDR1 and CDR2 sequences are MNHEY and SVGAGI. Sequencing used immunoSEQ v3.0 at survey level. Profiling relied on immunoSEQ multiplex PCR, and the TCRdb table lists in-frame clones only, not all of them. Of 25,000 to 35,000 clones detected, around 72% appear once; the ten largest clones hold 8% to 9%. The sample is drawn from a study of long-term antiretroviral therapy in people with HIV. The sample here was unsorted PBMCs, taken 3.1 years after starting antiretroviral therapy. The rearrangement joins TRBV6-5 to TRBJ2-7, with 10 bases fitting TRBD1. This sequence originates from a woman aged 50 to 60 with HIV. The CDR3 DNA sequence: TGTGCCAGCAGTCTAAGGACAGGGGGGCAGATCGAGCAGTACTTC. This encodes CASSLRTGGQIEQYF.